This T cell receptor (beta chain) came from a study of OX40 agonist ivuxolimab in advanced cancers. Regarding the complete study: Ivuxolimab was an agonistic, fully human IgG2 monoclonal antibody directed against OX40 (CD134), a costimulatory receptor. Prior anti-PD-1, anti-PD-L1 or anti-CTLA-4 therapy was permitted, and checkpoint inhibitors had been received by around 40% of dose-escalation patients. In the dose-escalation cohort, roughly 82% of patients were male, and the mean age was around 65 years with a range of about 23 to 79. The purpose of peripheral TCRbeta sequencing was to test whether ivuxolimab changed TCR sequence diversity and led to clonal T-cell expansion. Partial responses were achieved by three dose-escalation patients, of whom one had hepatocellular carcinoma and two had cutaneous melanoma. Intravenous ivuxolimab was administered to patients every 2 weeks at six dose levels: 0.01, 0.1, 0.3, 1.5, 3 and 10 mg/kg. Among the approximately 50 dose-escalation patients, about 20 had hepatocellular carcinoma, roughly 15 melanoma, 9 renal cell carcinoma and 9 head and neck cancer. The paper describes the monotherapy dose-escalation part (N of about 47 patients) of the phase I trial of ivuxolimab.

The investigation overall reported the following: After ivuxolimab, CD8+ T cells had more expanded clones than CD4+ T cells on average. The antigen specificity of the clonally expanded peripheral T cells was not determined. Low levels of normalized T-cell clonal expansion were also seen in some nonresponding patients. In the 0.1-3.0 mg/kg groups, partial responders were among the patients with the lowest normalized peripheral clonal expansion, particularly in CD8+ T cells. At doses from 0.1 to 3.0 mg/kg, clonal expansion was seen in both CD4+ and CD8+ blood T cells between baseline and week 6.

For sequencing of the TCRbeta CDR3 region, genomic DNA was extracted from the sorted cells. The immunoSEQ Assay was used to sequence the TCRbeta CDR3 regions. TCRdb limited this immuneACCESS table to in-frame rearrangements with V and J called. A share of clones is missing; checked studies link under half to unresolved V genes, and the rest is unexplained. Here the sample has tens of thousands of clones; just under 80% occur a single time. Around 5% of the sample is taken by the ten largest. This clone has a handful of counts. Its specific antigen is unknown. Base-call qualities are not available, and no considerably larger clone is one nucleotide away. The CDR1 and CDR2 encoded by the germline V gene are SGDLS and YYNGEE. The CDR3 has 15 amino acids, counting the end cysteine and phenylalanine. CDR3 DNA only is kept here, 45 bases in frame from base 1. V and J lose 0 bases and 2 bases, and a span of 9 bases separates them.

The trial excluded patients who had a history of autoimmune disease or were on systemic immunosuppression. Peripheral blood for TCR sequencing was collected from all dose cohorts at baseline, on cycle 4 day 1, and on cycle 7 day 1. The samples were drawn from a first-in-human, open-label, multicenter phase I dose-escalation trial of ivuxolimab. Adults with locally advanced or metastatic melanoma, renal cell carcinoma, hepatocellular carcinoma or head and neck squamous cell carcinoma were enrolled in the trial. Before TCR sequencing, CD4+ T cells and CD8+ T cells were sorted from peripheral blood as separate populations.

The rearranged segments are TRBV9 and TRBJ2-1; perhaps TRBD1 is the D gene, with 5 bases matching. Here the sequenced sample was CD4+ or CD8+ T cells sorted from blood, taken in a trial of the OX40 agonist ivuxolimab. The source of this sequence is an adult with an advanced solid tumor such as melanoma, head and neck, liver or kidney cancer. The encoded CDR3 is CASSVGTLPYNEQFF. The DNA sequence follows: TGTGCCAGCAGCGTAGGGACACTTCCCTACAATGAGCAGTTCTTC.